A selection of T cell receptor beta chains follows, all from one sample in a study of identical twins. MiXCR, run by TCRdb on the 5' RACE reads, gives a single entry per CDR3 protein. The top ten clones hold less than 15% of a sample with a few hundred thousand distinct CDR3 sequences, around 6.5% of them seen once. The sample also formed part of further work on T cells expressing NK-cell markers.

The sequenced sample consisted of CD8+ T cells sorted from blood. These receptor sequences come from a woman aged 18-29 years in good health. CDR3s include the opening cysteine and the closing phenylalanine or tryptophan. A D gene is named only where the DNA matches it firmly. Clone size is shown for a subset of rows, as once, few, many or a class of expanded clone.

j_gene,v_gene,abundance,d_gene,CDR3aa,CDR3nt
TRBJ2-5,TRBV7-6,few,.,CASSLLEIRETQYF,TGTGCCAGCAGCTTACTTGAGATCCGAGAGACCCAGTACTTC
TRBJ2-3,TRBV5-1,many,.,CASSLRSDTQYF,TGCGCCAGCAGCTTGAGGTCGGATACGCAGTATTTT
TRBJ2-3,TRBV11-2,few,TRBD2,CASSLEGLAGGPTDTQYF,TGTGCCAGCAGCTTAGAGGGACTAGCGGGAGGACCCACAGATACGCAGTATTTT
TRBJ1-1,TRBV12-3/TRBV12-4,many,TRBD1,CASSLGDRGPVAEAFF,TGTGCCAGCAGTTTAGGGGACAGGGGGCCTGTGGCTGAAGCTTTCTTT
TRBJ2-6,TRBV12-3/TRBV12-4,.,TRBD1,CASSGGDRVWANVLTF,TGTGCCAGCAGTGGGGGAGACAGGGTATGGGCCAACGTCCTGACTTTC
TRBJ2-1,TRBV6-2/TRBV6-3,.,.,CASSYTRDPYNEQFF,TGTGCCAGCAGTTACACGAGGGACCCCTACAATGAGCAGTTCTTC
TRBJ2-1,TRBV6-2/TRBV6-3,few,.,CASRGPRSSYNEQFF,TGTGCCAGCAGAGGCCCCCGGAGCTCCTACAATGAGCAGTTCTTC
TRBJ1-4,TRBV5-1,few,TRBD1,CASSLRGQGIANEKLFF,TGCGCCAGCAGCTTGAGGGGACAGGGAATAGCTAATGAAAAACTGTTTTTT
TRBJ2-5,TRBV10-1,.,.,CASSPREGAKTQYF,TGCGCCAGCAGCCCCCGGGAGGGGGCGAAGACCCAGTACTTC
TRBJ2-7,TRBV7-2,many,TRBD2,CASSLTSGPSYEQYF,TGTGCCAGCAGCTTAACTAGCGGACCCTCCTACGAGCAGTACTTC
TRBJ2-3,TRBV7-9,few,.,CASSLVVGRTDTQYF,TGTGCCAGCAGCTTAGTAGTAGGGCGCACAGATACGCAGTATTTT
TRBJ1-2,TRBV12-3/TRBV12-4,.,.,CASSLNGHNYGYTF,TGTGCCAGCAGTCTAAACGGACATAACTATGGCTACACCTTC
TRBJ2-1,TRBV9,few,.,CASGGYNEQFF,TGTGCCAGCGGAGGCTACAATGAGCAGTTCTTC
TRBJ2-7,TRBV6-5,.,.,CASSYSSGVGPSYEQYF,TGTGCCAGCAGTTACTCGAGCGGTGTTGGGCCGAGCTACGAGCAGTACTTC
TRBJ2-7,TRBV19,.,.,CASSTQGSSYEQYF,TGTGCCAGTAGTACCCAGGGAAGCTCCTACGAGCAGTACTTC
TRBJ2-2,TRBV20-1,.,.,CSATARANTGELFF,TGCAGTGCTACGGCTAGGGCGAACACCGGGGAGCTGTTTTTT
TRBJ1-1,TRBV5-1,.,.,CASSDTVARDRSEAFF,TGCGCCAGCAGCGACACGGTCGCCCGGGACCGGTCTGAAGCTTTCTTT
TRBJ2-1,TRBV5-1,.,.,CASSLEGAEQFF,TGCGCCAGCAGCTTGGAGGGTGCTGAGCAGTTCTTC
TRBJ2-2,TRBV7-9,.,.,CASPRLLTGELFF,TGTGCCAGCCCAAGACTTCTTACCGGGGAGCTGTTTTTT
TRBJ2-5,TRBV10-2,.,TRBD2,CASSSGLAETQYF,TGCGCCAGCAGTTCGGGACTAGCAGAGACCCAGTACTTC
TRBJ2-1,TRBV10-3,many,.,CAISESGSSYNEQFF,TGTGCCATCAGTGAGTCCGGGAGCTCCTACAATGAGCAGTTCTTC
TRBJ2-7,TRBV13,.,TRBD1,CASSGTAPYEQYF,TGTGCCAGCAGCGGGACAGCCCCCTACGAGCAGTACTTC
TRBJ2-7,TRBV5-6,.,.,CASSSRQVHYEQYF,TGTGCCAGCAGCTCCCGGCAGGTCCACTACGAGCAGTACTTC
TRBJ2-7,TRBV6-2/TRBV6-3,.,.,CASSYGYYEQYF,TGTGCCAGCAGTTACGGATACTACGAGCAGTACTTC
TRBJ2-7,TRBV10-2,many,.,CASSTQGTYEQYF,TGCGCCAGCAGTACGCAGGGGACCTACGAGCAGTACTTC
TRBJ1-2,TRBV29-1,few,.,CSVDGTAGPYGYTF,TGCAGCGTTGACGGGACTGCGGGGCCCTATGGCTACACCTTC
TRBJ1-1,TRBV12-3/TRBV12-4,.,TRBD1,CASSFGQGGTEAFF,TGTGCCAGCAGTTTTGGACAGGGCGGCACTGAAGCTTTCTTT
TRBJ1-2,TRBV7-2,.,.,CASTPGYTF,TGTGCCAGCACTCCCGGCTACACCTTC
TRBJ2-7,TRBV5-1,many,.,CASSPTGSPYEQYF,TGCGCCAGCTCCCCGACTGGCAGTCCCTACGAGCAGTACTTC
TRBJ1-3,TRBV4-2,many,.,CASSQDRGGAGNTIYF,TGTGCCAGCAGCCAAGATCGGGGGGGAGCTGGAAACACCATATATTTT
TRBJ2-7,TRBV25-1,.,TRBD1,CASSELTGPYEQYF,TGTGCCAGCAGTGAATTGACAGGGCCCTACGAGCAGTACTTC
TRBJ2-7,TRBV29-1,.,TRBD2,CSVTSGKNYEQYF,TGCAGCGTGACTAGCGGGAAAAACTACGAGCAGTACTTC
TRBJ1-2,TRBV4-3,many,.,CASSQNKGSGYTF,TGCGCCAGCAGCCAGAATAAGGGCAGCGGCTACACCTTC
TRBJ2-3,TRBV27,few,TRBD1,CASSSRTGGDSQYF,TGTGCCAGCAGTTCCCGGACAGGGGGGGATAGTCAGTATTTT
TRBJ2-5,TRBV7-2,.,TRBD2,CASSLVTAGGETQYF,TGTGCCAGCAGCTTAGTGACAGCGGGAGGCGAGACCCAGTACTTC
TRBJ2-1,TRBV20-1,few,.,CSARADGVEQFF,TGCAGTGCTAGAGCCGACGGTGTTGAGCAGTTCTTC
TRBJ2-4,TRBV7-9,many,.,CASSLAPTTLAKNIQYF,TGTGCCAGCAGCTTAGCCCCGACGACCTTAGCCAAAAACATTCAGTACTTC
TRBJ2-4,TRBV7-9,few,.,CASSPSGAKNIQYF,TGTGCCAGCAGCCCCTCGGGGGCCAAAAACATTCAGTACTTC
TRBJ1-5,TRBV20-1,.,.,CSGSGLGQPQHF,TGCAGTGGGTCAGGGTTGGGTCAGCCCCAGCATTTT
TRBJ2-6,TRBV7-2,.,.,CASSPISGVRGANVLTF,TGTGCCAGCAGCCCGATTAGTGGGGTGCGTGGGGCCAACGTCCTGACTTTC